The rows below give T cell receptor beta chains drawn from one sample of a study of lymphopenia after photon versus proton radiotherapy. Measured with immunoSEQ multiplex PCR; TCRdb has only the in-frame clones, and not every one. The sample yields 68,000 or so clones, roughly 91% seen once. The source was peripheral blood, collected from a patient treated with photon-based radiotherapy. These receptors originate from a woman in her 70s with pancreatic cancer. Each CDR3 is given with its conserved first and last residue. A D gene is named only where the DNA matches it firmly. The size of a clone is reported for some rows only, either as once, few or many, or as a class for expanded clones.

V	size	J	D	DNA	CDR3
TRBV4-1	NA	TRBJ2-1	TRBD2	TGCGCCAGCAGCCAAGGTGGCGGGAGGGCCGATGAGCAGTTCTTC	CASSQGGGRADEQFF
TRBV4-1	once	TRBJ2-2	NA	TGCGCCAGCAGCCAAGGACTAATCTTCGGGGAGCTGTTTTTT	CASSQGLIFGELFF
TRBV2	NA	TRBJ2-3	NA	TGTGCCAGCAGTGGGGGGTTAAGCACAGATACGCAGTATTTT	CASSGGLSTDTQYF
TRBV29-1	NA	TRBJ2-1	TRBD2	TGCAGCGTTGGGGGACTAGCGGGAGCACTGGGGTACAATGAGCAGTTCTTC	CSVGGLAGALGYNEQFF
TRBV4-2	NA	TRBJ2-1	NA	TGTGCCAGCAGCCAAGGTCGGTACGGGGATGCTATCCATGAGCAGTTCTTC	CASSQGRYGDAIHEQFF
TRBV7-3	NA	TRBJ1-4	NA	TGTGCCAGCAGCTTAAAGGTCAGGGAGGGTAATGAAAAACTGTTTTTT	CASSLKVREGNEKLFF
TRBV4-1	NA	TRBJ1-2	NA	TGCGCCAGCAGCCAAGATGGGACGACTAACTATGGCTACACCTTC	CASSQDGTTNYGYTF
TRBV6-6	NA	TRBJ2-7	NA	TGTGCCAGCAGTTACTCGATGGCCTACGAGCAGTACTTC	CASSYSMAYEQYF
TRBV28	NA	TRBJ1-2	NA	TGTGCCAGCCGGGGGGGCGGGGCTCCCTATGGCTACACCTTC	CASRGGGAPYGYTF
TRBV9	once	TRBJ2-2	TRBD2	TGTGCCAGCAGCGTAGCGGGACTAGCGGGAAACACCGGGGAGCTGTTTTTT	CASSVAGLAGNTGELFF
TRBV5-1	NA	TRBJ1-1	NA	TGCGCCAGCAGCCGGAAATATACACCCATAGCGCCGAACACTGAAGCTTTCTTT	CASSRKYTPIAPNTEAFF
TRBV18	once	TRBJ2-1	NA	TGTGCCAGCTCATCCCTCTCCTACAATGAGCAGTTCTTC	CASSSLSYNEQFF
TRBV5-1	NA	TRBJ2-3	NA	TGCGCCAGCAGCTCCGCAAGCTGGGGAGTTGGTAGAGATACGCAGTATTTT	CASSSASWGVGRDTQYF
TRBV7-2	NA	TRBJ2-5	NA	TGTGCCAGCAGCGCTGCAGGGTCCTGGGAGACCCAGTACTTC	CASSAAGSWETQYF
TRBV7-9	NA	TRBJ1-4	TRBD1	TGTGCCAGCACTTTCGGGACAGGGAGAGAAAAACTGTTTTTT	CASTFGTGREKLFF
TRBV2	NA	TRBJ2-7	TRBD1	TGTGCCAGCAGTGAGCCAGGGGGTGTCTCGAGCTCCTACGAGCAGTACTTC	CASSEPGGVSSSYEQYF
TRBV4-1	NA	TRBJ2-1	NA	TGCGCCAGCAGCCAAGTTTGGGAGAATGAGCAGTTCTTC	CASSQVWENEQFF
TRBV5-1	NA	TRBJ1-1	NA	TGCGCCAGCAGCTTGGGGGTAGGAGTCCTAGACACTGAAGCTTTCTTT	CASSLGVGVLDTEAFF
TRBV5-4	NA	TRBJ2-1	TRBD2	TGTGCCAGCAGCCCCGTATTGAGCGGGAGGGATCTTCCTCCGAATGAGCAGTTCTTC	CASSPVLSGRDLPPNEQFF
TRBV9	NA	TRBJ2-3	TRBD1	TGTGCCAGCAGCGGGACAGGGGAATCAGATACGCAGTATTTT	CASSGTGESDTQYF
TRBV11-2	NA	TRBJ2-5	TRBD2	TGTGCCAGCAGCAGAAGACTAGCGGGCGGGGAGACCCAGTACTTC	CASSRRLAGGETQYF
TRBV10-3	NA	TRBJ2-2	NA	TGTGCCATCTCGCGGGAGAACACCGGGGAGCTGTTTTTT	CAISRENTGELFF
TRBV7-9	NA	TRBJ2-1	TRBD2	TGTGCCAGCAGCTTAGGGGGAGCGGGAGATGGTCTTAATGAGCAGTTCTTC	CASSLGGAGDGLNEQFF
TRBV5-4	NA	TRBJ1-2	NA	TGTGCCAGCAGCCCCGACAGGAAAGTTTACTATGGCTACACCTTC	CASSPDRKVYYGYTF
TRBV29-1	NA	TRBJ2-7	TRBD2	TGCAGCGTTACACAACTAGCGGGAGGTAGGGGTCGGTACGAGCAGTACTTC	CSVTQLAGGRGRYEQYF
TRBV5-4	few	TRBJ2-7	TRBD2	TGTGCCAGCAGCCCTCCGGGACTAGCGGGAGGGCCCTACGAGCAGTACTTC	CASSPPGLAGGPYEQYF
TRBV28	NA	TRBJ2-1	NA	TGTGCCAGCAGTCCGCTTCCGCACTTCCGGACGTTCTTC	CASSPLPHFRTFF
TRBV15	NA	TRBJ2-6	TRBD1	TGTGCCACCAGCAGACCGGGACAGGGTAGCTCTGGGGCCAACGTCCTGACTTTC	CATSRPGQGSSGANVLTF
TRBV4-2	NA	TRBJ2-5	NA	TGTGCCAGCAGCCAAGTGTCTCGTAGCGCCCAAGAGACCCAGTACTTC	CASSQVSRSAQETQYF
TRBV2	few	TRBJ1-2	TRBD1	TGTGCCAGCACAAACACAGGGGGCTATGGCTACACCTTC	CASTNTGGYGYTF
TRBV28	NA	TRBJ2-3	NA	TGTGCCAGCAGTTTATTCGGGGAACTAGATACGCAGTATTTT	CASSLFGELDTQYF
TRBV19	few	TRBJ2-7	NA	TGTGCCAGTAGTATAACAGGGAACTACGAGCAGTACTTC	CASSITGNYEQYF
TRBV18	NA	TRBJ2-2	TRBD1	TGTGCCAGCTCAGGACAGGTGAACACCGGGGAGCTGTTTTTT	CASSGQVNTGELFF
TRBV11-2	NA	TRBJ2-5	NA	TGTGCCAGCAGCTGGGCAGAAGAGACCCAGTACTTC	CASSWAEETQYF
TRBV6-1	NA	TRBJ2-2	TRBD1	TGTGCCAGCACCAAGGACAGGGTGAAAACCGGGGAGCTGTTTTTT	CASTKDRVKTGELFF
TRBV19	NA	TRBJ2-3	TRBD2	TGTGCCAGTAGCACTGGACTAGCGGACACAGATACGCAGTATTTT	CASSTGLADTDTQYF
TRBV18	once	TRBJ1-1	NA	TGTGCCAGCACGTATATGAACACTGAAGCTTTCTTT	CASTYMNTEAFF
TRBV9	NA	TRBJ2-5	NA	TGTGCCAGCAGTAAAAGGGGGGGCCAAGAGACCCAGTACTTC	CASSKRGGQETQYF
TRBV5-1	NA	TRBJ1-4	NA	TGCGCCAGCAGTGAAACGGGACTAACCGGGGGAAAACTGTTTTTT	CASSETGLTGGKLFF
TRBV9	NA	TRBJ2-2	TRBD2	TGTGCCAGCAGCGCTAGACTAGCGGGAGCCGGGGAGCTGTTTTTT	CASSARLAGAGELFF
TRBV6-5	few	TRBJ1-1	NA	TGTGCCAGCACCAGGGCGGGTGAAGCTTTCTTT	CASTRAGEAFF
TRBV7-8	NA	TRBJ2-3	TRBD2	TGTGCCAGCAGCTTGGGAGCGGGAGCGGGGTTGGGAGATACGCAGTATTTT	CASSLGAGAGLGDTQYF